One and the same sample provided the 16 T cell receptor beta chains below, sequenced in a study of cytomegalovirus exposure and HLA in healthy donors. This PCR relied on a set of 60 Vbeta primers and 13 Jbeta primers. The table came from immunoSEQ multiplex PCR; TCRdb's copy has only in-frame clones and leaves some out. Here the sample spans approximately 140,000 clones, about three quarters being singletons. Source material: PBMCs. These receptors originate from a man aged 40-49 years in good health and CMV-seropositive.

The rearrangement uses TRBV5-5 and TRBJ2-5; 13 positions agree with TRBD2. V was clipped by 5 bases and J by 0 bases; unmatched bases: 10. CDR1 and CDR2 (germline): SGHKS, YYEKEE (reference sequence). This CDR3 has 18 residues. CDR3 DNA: TGTGCCAGCAGTTACCGCCCACTAGCGGGAGGGAACCAAGAGACCCAGTACTTC. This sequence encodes CASSYRPLAGGNQETQYF.

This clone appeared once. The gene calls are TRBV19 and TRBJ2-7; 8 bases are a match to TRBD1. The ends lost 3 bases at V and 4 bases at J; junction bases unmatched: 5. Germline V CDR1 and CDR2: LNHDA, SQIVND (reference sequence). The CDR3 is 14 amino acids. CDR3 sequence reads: CASSIWQGAYEQYF. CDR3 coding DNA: TGTGCCAGTAGTATTTGGCAGGGGGCTTACGAGCAGTACTTC.

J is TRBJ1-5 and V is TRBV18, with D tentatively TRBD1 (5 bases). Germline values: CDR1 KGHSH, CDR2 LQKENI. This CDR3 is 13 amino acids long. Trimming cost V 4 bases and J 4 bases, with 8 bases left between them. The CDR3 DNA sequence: TGTGCCAGCTCACAACAGGATAATCAGCCCCAGCATTTT. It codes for CASSQQDNQPQHF.

CDR3 loop: CASSFLGRGASGSSYEQYF. The CDR3 DNA follows: TGCGCCAGCAGCTTCCTAGGCAGGGGAGCTAGCGGGAGCTCCTACGAGCAGTACTTC. The chain combines TRBV5-1 with TRBJ2-7, with 10 nucleotides matching TRBD2. The J segment lost 0 bases and the V segment lost 2 bases, leaving 14 bases of the junction unmatched. Looked up from germline, CDR1 is SGHRS and CDR2 is YFSETQ. This CDR3 is built from 19 residues. The variable domain in full, completed from reference TRBV5-1 and TRBJ2-7, reads KAGVTQTPRYLIKTRGQQVTLSCSPISGHRSVSWYQQTPGQGLQFLFEYFSETQRNKGNFPGRFSGRQFSNSRSEMNVSTLELGDSALYLCASSFLGRGASGSSYEQYFGPGTRLTVT.

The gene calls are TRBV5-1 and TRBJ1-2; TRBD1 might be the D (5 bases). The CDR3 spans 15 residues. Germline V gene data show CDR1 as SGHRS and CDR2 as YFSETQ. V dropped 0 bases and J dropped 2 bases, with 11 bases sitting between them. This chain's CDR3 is CASSLASTANYGYTF. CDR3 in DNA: TGCGCCAGCAGCTTGGCCTCGACAGCCAACTATGGCTACACCTTC. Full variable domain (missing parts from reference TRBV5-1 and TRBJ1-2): KAGVTQTPRYLIKTRGQQVTLSCSPISGHRSVSWYQQTPGQGLQFLFEYFSETQRNKGNFPGRFSGRQFSNSRSEMNVSTLELGDSALYLCASSLASTANYGYTFGSGTRLTVV.

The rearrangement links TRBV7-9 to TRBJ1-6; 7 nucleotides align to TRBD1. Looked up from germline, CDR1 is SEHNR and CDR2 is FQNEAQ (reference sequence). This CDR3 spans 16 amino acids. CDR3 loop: CSPGGLPSSYNSPLHF. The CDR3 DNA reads TGTTCCCCAGGGGGGCTACCGAGCTCCTATAATTCACCCCTCCACTTT.

CDR3 DNA sequence: TGTGCCAGCAGCTTGGTAACTGGGGCCAACGTCCTGACTTTC. Translated, it gives CASSLVTGANVLTF. This rearrangement joins TRBV5-4 to TRBJ2-6; D not certain. The CDR3 is 14 residues long. V shed 0 bases and J shed 2 bases, with 3 bases lying between them. Germline V gene lookup returns CDR1 SGHNT and CDR2 YYREEE (reference sequence).

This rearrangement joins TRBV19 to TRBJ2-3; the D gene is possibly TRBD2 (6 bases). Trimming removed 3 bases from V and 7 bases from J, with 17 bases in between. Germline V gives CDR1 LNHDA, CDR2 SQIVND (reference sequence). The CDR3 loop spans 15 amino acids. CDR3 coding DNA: TGTGCCAGTAGTATTGCGGGGACGGGGCGGAATACGCAGTATTTT. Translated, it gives CASSIAGTGRNTQYF.

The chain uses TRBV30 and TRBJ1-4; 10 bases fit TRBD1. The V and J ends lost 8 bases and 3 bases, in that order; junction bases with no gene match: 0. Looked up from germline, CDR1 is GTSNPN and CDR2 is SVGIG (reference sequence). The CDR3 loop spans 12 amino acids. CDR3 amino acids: CAGQGANEKLFF. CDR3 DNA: TGTGCCGGACAGGGGGCTAATGAAAAACTGTTTTTT.

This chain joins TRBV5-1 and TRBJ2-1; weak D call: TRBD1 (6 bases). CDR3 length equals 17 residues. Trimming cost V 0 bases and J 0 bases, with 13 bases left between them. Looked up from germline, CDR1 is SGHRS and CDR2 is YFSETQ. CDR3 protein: CASSLGGWGPSYNEQFF. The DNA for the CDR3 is TGCGCCAGCAGCTTGGGGGGTTGGGGGCCCTCCTACAATGAGCAGTTCTTC.

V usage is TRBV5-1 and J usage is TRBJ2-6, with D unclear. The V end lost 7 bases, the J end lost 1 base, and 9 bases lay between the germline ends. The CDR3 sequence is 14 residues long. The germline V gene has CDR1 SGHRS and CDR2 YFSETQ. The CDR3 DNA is TGCGCCAGCTCTTTAATTTCTGGGGCCAACGTCCTGACTTTC. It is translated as CASSLISGANVLTF.

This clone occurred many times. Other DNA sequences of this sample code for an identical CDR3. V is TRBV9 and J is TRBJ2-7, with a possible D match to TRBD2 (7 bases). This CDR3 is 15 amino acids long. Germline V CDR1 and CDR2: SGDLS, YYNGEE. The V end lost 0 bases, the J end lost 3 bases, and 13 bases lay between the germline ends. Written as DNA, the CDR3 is TGTGCCAGCAGCGTAGGGAGGGGGGGCGTCTACGAGCAGTACTTC. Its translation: CASSVGRGGVYEQYF.

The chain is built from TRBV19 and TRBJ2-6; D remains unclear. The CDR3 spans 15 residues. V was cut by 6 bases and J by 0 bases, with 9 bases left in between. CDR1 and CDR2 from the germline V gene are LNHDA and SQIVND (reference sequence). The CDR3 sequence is CASSRHRSGANVLTF. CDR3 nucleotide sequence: TGTGCCAGTAGCAGACACCGCTCTGGGGCCAACGTCCTGACTTTC.

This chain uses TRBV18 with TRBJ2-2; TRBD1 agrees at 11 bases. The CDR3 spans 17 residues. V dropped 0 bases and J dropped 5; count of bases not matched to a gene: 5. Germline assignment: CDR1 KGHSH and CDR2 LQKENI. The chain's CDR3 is CASSPPAGTGGTGELFF. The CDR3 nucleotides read TGTGCCAGCTCACCACCCGCCGGGACAGGGGGGACCGGGGAGCTGTTTTTT.

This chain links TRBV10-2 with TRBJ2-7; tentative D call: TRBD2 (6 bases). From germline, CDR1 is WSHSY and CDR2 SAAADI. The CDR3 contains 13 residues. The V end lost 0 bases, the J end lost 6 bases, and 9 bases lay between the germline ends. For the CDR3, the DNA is TGCGCCAGCAGTGAGTCGACTAGAACCGAGCAGTACTTC. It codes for CASSESTRTEQYF.

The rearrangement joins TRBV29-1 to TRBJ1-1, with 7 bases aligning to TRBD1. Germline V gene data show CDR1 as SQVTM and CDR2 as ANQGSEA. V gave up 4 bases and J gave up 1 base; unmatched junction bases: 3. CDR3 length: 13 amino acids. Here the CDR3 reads CSVGQGGNTEAFF. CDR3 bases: TGCAGCGTTGGTCAGGGGGGGAACACTGAAGCTTTCTTT.